The 15 T cell receptor beta chains below all came from one sample that was sequenced in a study of blood T cell repertoires in COVID-19. The table came from immunoSEQ multiplex PCR; TCRdb's copy has only in-frame clones and leaves some out. The table has about 170,000 clones, about four fifths seen once. The sequenced sample consisted of peripheral blood. The receptors were sampled from a man between 65 and 85 years old with active or convalescent COVID-19.

The rearrangement uses TRBV28 and TRBJ1-2; the match to TRBD1 covers 9 bases. The CDR3 spans 12 residues. Germline CDR1 and CDR2: MDHEN and SYDVKM. J was trimmed by 6 bases and V by 8 bases; bases with no gene match: 4. The CDR3 region is CASRDRVDGYTF. CDR3 in DNA: TGTGCCAGCCGGGACAGGGTCGATGGCTACACCTTC.

This chain uses TRBV5-1 with TRBJ2-2, with D perhaps matching TRBD1 (6 bases). The CDR3 runs 15 residues. Germline-derived CDR1 and CDR2 are SGHRS and YFSETQ. Trimming took 3 bases from V and 4 from J, leaving 13 bases between them. CDR3 sequence (DNA): TGCGCCAGCAGCTCCCCAGACAGGTCCACCGGGGAGCTGTTTTTT. Protein product: CASSSPDRSTGELFF.

J is TRBJ2-1 and V is TRBV27; 12 nucleotides line up with TRBD2. Trimming cost V 3 bases and J 4 bases; bases outside gene matches: 4. CDR3 size: 16 residues. CDR1 and CDR2 from the germline V gene are MNHEY and SMNVEV (reference sequence). CDR3 region: CASSFQGLAGYNEQFF. CDR3 sequence (DNA): TGTGCCAGCAGTTTCCAGGGACTAGCGGGTTACAATGAGCAGTTCTTC.

The J gene is TRBJ1-1, the V gene TRBV19, with a possible D match to TRBD1 (6 bases). The CDR3 consists of 12 residues. V was shortened by 4 bases and J by 10 bases, with 13 bases between the two germline ends. Germline assignment: CDR1 LNHDA and CDR2 SQIVND (reference sequence). The CDR3 coding sequence is TGTGCCAGTAGTACCACTACAGGGATAGCTTTCTTT. It translates to CASSTTTGIAFF.

The chain combines TRBV30 with TRBJ1-4; D perhaps matches TRBD1 (6 bases). CDR1 is GTSNPN, CDR2 SVGIG, per germline (reference sequence). The V gene lost 3 bases and the J gene lost 8 bases, with 16 bases spanning the gap. CDR3 size: 14 residues. The CDR3 reads CAWRPSLGQEKLFF. For the CDR3, the DNA is TGTGCCTGGAGGCCATCCCTAGGACAGGAAAAACTGTTTTTT. The full variable domain, in which reference TRBV30 and TRBJ1-4 provide the parts outside the CDR3, is SQTIHQWPATLVQPVGSPLSLECTVEGTSNPNLYWYRQAAGRGLQLLFYSVGIGQISSEVPQNLSASRPQDRQFILSSKKLLLSDSGFYLCAWRPSLGQEKLFFGSGTQLSVL.

The gene calls are TRBV30 and TRBJ1-1, with D maybe TRBD1 (6 bases). V was shortened by 3 bases and J by 0 bases, with 14 bases between the two germline ends. CDR1 GTSNPN and CDR2 SVGIG come from the germline V gene (reference sequence). There are 15 residues in the CDR3. The CDR3 nucleotides are TGTGCCTGGAGATTGTGGGGGACACTGAACACTGAAGCTTTCTTT. Translation: CAWRLWGTLNTEAFF. Filled out from reference TRBV30 and TRBJ1-1, the complete variable domain reads SQTIHQWPATLVQPVGSPLSLECTVEGTSNPNLYWYRQAAGRGLQLLFYSVGIGQISSEVPQNLSASRPQDRQFILSSKKLLLSDSGFYLCAWRLWGTLNTEAFFGQGTRLTVV.

This clone showed up many times. At the DNA level, this CDR3 is encoded by other sequences in the same sample as well. The chain is built from TRBV5-5 and TRBJ1-2; 9 positions match TRBD1. Trimming at V came to 0 bases and at J to 3 bases, leaving 0 bases not matched to a gene. The CDR3 contains 14 residues. Germline V gene lookup returns CDR1 SGHKS and CDR2 YYEKEE (reference sequence). The CDR3 sequence is CASSLGDRDYGYTF. CDR3 coding DNA: TGTGCCAGCAGCTTGGGGGACAGGGACTATGGCTACACCTTC.

The V call is TRBV12-5, the J call TRBJ2-5; 12 nucleotides align to TRBD1. V gave up 4 bases and J gave up 5 bases; unmatched junction bases: 8. The CDR3 has 16 amino acids. In germline, CDR1 is LGHNT, CDR2 FRNRAP. CDR3 in amino acids: CASGSRDRGLGETQYF. CDR3 bases: TGTGCTAGTGGTTCTCGGGACAGGGGGCTTGGGGAGACCCAGTACTTC.

This chain connects TRBV28 to TRBJ2-7, with 10 positions matching TRBD2. This CDR3 has 18 residues. After removal of 2 bases from V and 1 base from J, the junction contained 11 bases not matched to a gene. The germline CDR1 and CDR2 sequences are MDHEN and SYDVKM. The CDR3 region has the DNA TGTGCCAGCAGTTTACAAGGGCTAGCGGGAGCGGCGTCCTACGAGCAGTACTTC. Amino acid sequence: CASSLQGLAGAASYEQYF.

This rearrangement joins TRBV7-8 to TRBJ1-3; 8 bases map to TRBD1. The CDR3 sequence is 18 residues long. V shed 1 base and J 0 bases; nucleotides not matched to a gene: 8. Germline values: CDR1 SGHVS, CDR2 FQNEAQ. CDR3 amino acids: CASSLEASGGDSGNTIYF. Written as DNA, the CDR3 is TGTGCCAGCAGCTTAGAGGCGTCAGGGGGCGACTCTGGAAACACCATATATTTT.

This clone was recorded once. This sequence joins TRBV5-1 and TRBJ2-7; no reliable D call. CDR1 is SGHRS, CDR2 YFSETQ, per germline. The CDR3 spans 15 residues. V was shortened by 8 bases and J by 2 bases, with 20 bases between the two germline ends. The chain's CDR3 is CASIPSPQVTYEQYF. CDR3 nucleotides: TGCGCCAGTATACCCTCTCCCCAGGTCACCTACGAGCAGTACTTC.

The count of this clone is one. The rearrangement uses TRBV18 and TRBJ1-6; 7 bases match TRBD1. V was pared by 4 bases and J by 8 bases, with 5 bases of the junction left unmatched. The CDR3 is 14 residues long. Germline loops: CDR1 KGHSH, CDR2 LQKENI. CDR3 in amino acids: CASSQQGTDSPLHF. The CDR3 region has the DNA TGTGCCAGCTCACAACAGGGGACCGATTCACCCCTCCACTTT.

This chain connects TRBV7-3 to TRBJ1-1; 8 bases agree with TRBD1. Trimming removed 5 bases from V and 2 bases from J; junction bases left unmatched: 7. The CDR3 length is 15 residues. The V gene's germline CDR1 is SGHTA and CDR2 FQGTGA. CDR3 sequence: CASSAPGGINTEAFF. In DNA, the CDR3 is TGTGCCAGCAGCGCCCCAGGGGGCATCAACACTGAAGCTTTCTTT.

The sample holds one count of this clone. The rearrangement links TRBV7-6 to TRBJ1-1; 8 positions agree with TRBD1. Trimming cost V 3 bases and J 8 bases; bases outside gene matches: 14. CDR1 and CDR2 from the germline V gene are SGHVS and FNYEAQ. The CDR3 loop spans 16 amino acids. CDR3 loop: CASSFGTGGLGVEAFF. For the CDR3, the DNA is TGTGCCAGCAGCTTCGGTACAGGGGGTTTAGGAGTGGAAGCTTTCTTT.

The gene calls are TRBV5-1 and TRBJ2-1, with 8 nucleotides matching TRBD1. The CDR3 sequence is 15 residues long. J lost 2 bases, V lost 3 bases, and 4 bases had no gene match. Germline CDR1 is SGHRS and CDR2 is YFSETQ. The CDR3 region is CASSYLGQAYNEQFF. CDR3 nucleotides: TGCGCCAGCAGCTACCTGGGACAGGCCTACAATGAGCAGTTCTTC.